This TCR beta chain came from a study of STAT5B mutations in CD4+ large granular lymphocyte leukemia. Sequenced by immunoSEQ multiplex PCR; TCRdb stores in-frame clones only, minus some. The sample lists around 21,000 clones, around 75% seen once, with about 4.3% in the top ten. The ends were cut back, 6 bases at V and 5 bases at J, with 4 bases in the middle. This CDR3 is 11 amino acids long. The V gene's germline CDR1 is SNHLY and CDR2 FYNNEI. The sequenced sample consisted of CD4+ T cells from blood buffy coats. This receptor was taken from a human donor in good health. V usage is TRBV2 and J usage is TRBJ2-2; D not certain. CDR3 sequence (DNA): TGTGCCAGCAGCGATACCGGGGAGCTGTTTTTT. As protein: CASSDTGELFF.